These T cell receptor beta chains were read from a single sample in a study of a mutant IDH1 vaccine in newly diagnosed glioma. Assay: immunoSEQ multiplex PCR; the TCRdb copy retains only in-frame clones and omits some. The sample has some 21,000 clones, around 82% seen once. The source material was PBMCs, sampled from a glioma patient treated with radiotherapy, temozolomide or both. Receptor source: a man aged 40-55 years with glioma. The conserved cysteine and the conserved F or W are not part of the CDR3 here.

v_gene	j_gene	CDR3aa
TRBV30	TRBJ2-1	AWTTRYGGPFSGEQF
TRBV15	TRBJ1-4	ATNRQGAEGEKLF
TRBV9	TRBJ1-2	ASSGVEGYGYT
TRBV5-1	TRBJ2-2	ASSGGTSGFTGELF
TRBV29-1	TRBJ2-2	SVGRREVNTGELF
TRBV10-3	TRBJ2-7	AITPGHLSYEQY
TRBV19	TRBJ1-5	ASSPQSDGSQH
TRBV6-4	TRBJ2-1	ASSFSGLGGNEQF
TRBV5-1	TRBJ1-4	ASSFGQGFLGEKLF
TRBV7-9	TRBJ2-7	ASSFLAGGPVYEQY
TRBV4-1	TRBJ1-1	ASSQEGVLGTEAF
TRBV5-5	TRBJ1-2	ASSLSGEYGYT
TRBV6-1	TRBJ2-7	ASSEGTGLYEQY
TRBV19	TRBJ2-5	ASSARGLGQETQY
TRBV5-1	TRBJ1-4	ASSLAADGKLF
TRBV5-4	TRBJ1-3	ASSLVGGLSGNTIY
TRBV6-5	TRBJ1-5	ASTGRNNQPQH
TRBV7-2	TRBJ2-2	ASSFSATARNTGELF
TRBV28	TRBJ2-1	ASSRGTASSYNEQF
TRBV5-1	TRBJ2-7	ASSWTGGLSSYEQY
TRBV29-1	TRBJ2-2	SVDRTGNTGELF
TRBV11-2	TRBJ2-5	ATQGAGVTQY
TRBV11-2	TRBJ1-2	ASSTLGQGDYGYT
TRBV2	TRBJ2-2	ASSPSKGSTGELF
TRBV1	TRBJ2-3	TSSQASLTSGGLTDTQY
TRBV6-5	TRBJ2-5	ASTRDPSISGTQY
TRBV30	TRBJ2-3	AWSVSGRSTDTQY
TRBV7-9	TRBJ2-2	ASSWGGQGNTGELF
TRBV19	TRBJ1-1	ASRRGNSEAF
TRBV4-3	TRBJ1-1	ASSQDSSWTNTEAF
TRBV5-6	TRBJ2-1	ASSLLAGNVYEQF
TRBV19	TRBJ1-3	ASQADGGNTIY
TRBV25-1	TRBJ1-1	ASSEWGGSGTEAF
TRBV2	TRBJ1-5	ASSVGLGQPQH
TRBV5-1	TRBJ1-4	ASSPSGGAGEKLF
TRBV19	TRBJ1-4	ASSISGGTNEKLF
TRBV6-6	TRBJ2-2	ASSPRTANTGELF
TRBV6-5	TRBJ2-1	ASSYRLTSGGEF
TRBV7-2	TRBJ2-7	ASSLIRGSEQY
TRBV5-4	TRBJ2-5	ASSREGRGETQY
TRBV10-2	TRBJ2-2	ASIPGQGITGELF
TRBV19	TRBJ1-1	ASTPQGLENTEAF
TRBV7-9	TRBJ1-1	ASSLSGQGHTEAF
TRBV4-1	TRBJ1-6	ASSPGGGTEERALH
TRBV9	TRBJ1-5	ASSLSGTGGQPQH